What follows are 19 T cell receptor beta chains derived from one specimen sequenced in a study of cytomegalovirus exposure and HLA in healthy donors. Assay used: immunoSEQ multiplex PCR; TCRdb lists only in-frame clones, some missing. The profile shows 200,000 to 300,000 clones, roughly 88% of them singletons. Sequenced input: PBMCs. These receptors were obtained from a woman between 25 and 40 years old in good health and CMV-seronegative.

The CDR3 DNA follows: TGTGCCAGCGGGCCCGGGACTAGATGGTTCTTC. Translated, it gives CASGPGTRWFF. The rearrangement joins TRBV2 to TRBJ2-1, with 8 bases fitting TRBD2. Germline V gene lookup returns CDR1 SNHLY and CDR2 FYNNEI. CDR3 length equals 11 residues. Trimming at V came to 8 bases and at J to 15 bases, leaving 9 bases not matched to a gene. Full variable domain (rest looked up from reference TRBV2 and TRBJ2-1): EPEVTQTPSHQVTQMGQEVILRCVPISNHLYFYWYRQILGQKVEFLVSFYNNEISEKSEIFDDQFSVERPDGSNFTLKIRSTKLEDSAMYFCASGPGTRWFFGPGTRLTVL.

This chain joins TRBV5-1 and TRBJ2-5; 11 positions agree with TRBD2. V lost 2 bases to trimming and J lost 0 bases; unmatched junction nucleotides: 15. CDR1 SGHRS and CDR2 YFSETQ come from the germline V gene. This CDR3 comprises 20 residues. The CDR3 here is CASSFPGLAGGPVYQETQYF. For the CDR3, the DNA is TGCGCCAGCAGCTTCCCGGGTTTAGCGGGAGGGCCGGTCTACCAAGAGACCCAGTACTTC.

The chain carries TRBV9 and TRBJ2-7, with D maybe TRBD2 (6 bases). This CDR3 is built from 16 residues. V gave up 0 bases and J gave up 7 bases, with 20 bases separating them. Germline V lookup: CDR1 SGDLS, CDR2 YYNGEE. The CDR3 loop reads CASSVEGKTSSGEQYF. The CDR3 DNA reads TGTGCCAGCAGCGTAGAGGGGAAGACTAGTTCGGGGGAGCAGTACTTC.

In DNA, the CDR3 is TGTGCCTGGCAGGTATGGACAGGGGCGTACAATGAGCAGTTCTTC. As protein: CAWQVWTGAYNEQFF. The chain is built from TRBV30 and TRBJ2-1; 9 bases agree with TRBD1. The V gene's germline CDR1 is GTSNPN and CDR2 SVGIG (reference sequence). With 5 bases clipped from V and 4 bases from J, the junction kept 9 bases outside the gene matches. The CDR3 runs 15 residues.

This rearrangement joins TRBV29-1 to TRBJ2-5; tentatively, D is TRBD2 (6 bases). In germline, CDR1 is SQVTM, CDR2 ANQGSEA. The CDR3 is made up of 15 amino acids. Trimming left V 3 bases short and J 4 bases short, with 18 bases between. The CDR3 coding sequence is TGCAGCGTTGACCCCTCGCGGGGATCTGGAGAGACCCAGTACTTC. Amino acid sequence: CSVDPSRGSGETQYF.

This chain links TRBV28 with TRBJ2-3; 9 bases line up with TRBD1. CDR3 length: 15 amino acids. Germline assignment: CDR1 MDHEN and CDR2 SYDVKM. With 4 bases clipped from V and 3 bases from J, the junction kept 5 bases outside the gene matches. The CDR3 DNA reads TGTGCCAGCAGTTACAGGGGGCTGGGGACAGATACGCAGTATTTT. It yields the protein CASSYRGLGTDTQYF. Drawing the rest from reference TRBV28 and TRBJ2-3, the complete variable domain is DVKVTQSSRYLVKRTGEKVFLECVQDMDHENMFWYRQDPGLGLRLIYFSYDVKMKEKGDIPEGYSVSREKKERFSLILESASTNQTSMYLCASSYRGLGTDTQYFGPGTRLTVL.

The chain employs TRBV27 and TRBJ2-7; 9 bases fit TRBD2. The CDR3 covers 19 residues. Germline lookup yields CDR1 MNHEY and CDR2 SMNVEV (reference sequence). V trimming: 5 bases; J trimming: 3 bases; junction bases outside the gene matches: 20. CDR3 amino acids: CASSPLGLARRGGIYEQYF. In nucleotides, the CDR3 is TGTGCCAGCAGTCCCTTGGGACTAGCTAGACGTGGGGGGATCTACGAGCAGTACTTC.

CDR3 coding DNA: TGTGCCAGCAGCGTAGGAACCGGGACGGCCTACAATGAGCAGTTCTTC. It encodes CASSVGTGTAYNEQFF. The chain uses TRBV9 and TRBJ2-1; D is possibly TRBD1 or TRBD2 (5 bases each). The CDR3 runs 16 residues. Trimming removed 0 bases at V and 2 bases at J, with 12 bases between. From germline, CDR1 is SGDLS and CDR2 YYNGEE.

This clone occurred once. CDR3 bases: TGTGCCAGCAGTTTGACAGGGAATGAAAAACTGTTTTTT. Its translation: CASSLTGNEKLFF. The chain carries TRBV28 and TRBJ1-4, with TRBD1 matching 7 bases. Germline-derived CDR1 and CDR2 are MDHEN and SYDVKM. This CDR3 spans 13 amino acids. The J segment lost 5 bases and the V segment lost 3 bases, leaving 0 bases of the junction unmatched.

This clone was detected once. The genes are TRBV7-9 and TRBJ1-1, with a weak D call TRBD1 (6 bases). In germline, CDR1 is SEHNR, CDR2 FQNEAQ (reference sequence). The CDR3 length is 16 residues. V gave up 3 bases and J gave up 1 base, with 15 bases separating them. CDR3 protein: CASSFPYRETNTEAFF. The CDR3 region has the DNA TGTGCCAGCAGCTTCCCCTACAGGGAGACGAACACTGAAGCTTTCTTT.

The chain joins TRBV9 to TRBJ1-2; 11 nucleotides align to TRBD1. This CDR3 region has 16 residues. The trim removed 3 bases at V and 3 bases at J, leaving 7 bases unmatched. Germline V CDR1 and CDR2: SGDLS, YYNGEE. In nucleotides, the CDR3 is TGTGCCAGCAGCGCACCTAAGGGACAGGGGGACTATGGCTACACCTTC. It translates to CASSAPKGQGDYGYTF.

This clone was observed a handful of times. The gene calls are TRBV2 and TRBJ2-5; no clear D gene. V was pared by 6 bases and J by 5 bases, with 19 bases between. The CDR3 has 15 residues. Germline CDR1 and CDR2: SNHLY and FYNNEI. In nucleotides, the CDR3 is TGTGCCAGCAGCCCAAACCGGGCAGATGGGGAGACCCAGTACTTC. Protein product: CASSPNRADGETQYF.

The genes are TRBV30 and TRBJ2-2; 14 positions match TRBD2. V shed 1 base, J shed 9 bases, and the junction held 7 bases outside the gene matches. Per germline, CDR1 GTSNPN and CDR2 SVGIG (reference sequence). This CDR3 comprises 16 residues. This CDR3 reads CAWSAGLAGVGRELFF. CDR3 nucleotide sequence: TGTGCCTGGAGTGCGGGACTAGCGGGAGTCGGGCGGGAGCTGTTTTTT.

The count of this clone is one. The gene calls are TRBV30 and TRBJ2-5, with 7 nucleotides matching TRBD2. Germline V gives CDR1 GTSNPN, CDR2 SVGIG (reference sequence). The CDR3 is 16 amino acids. Trimming at V came to 0 bases and at J to 7 bases, leaving 14 bases not matched to a gene. In nucleotides, the CDR3 is TGTGCCTGGAGTGTGGGGTGGGAGGGGCAGGCGGGGACCCAGTACTTC. Protein: CAWSVGWEGQAGTQYF.

This clone was seen only once. The rearrangement links TRBV28 to TRBJ2-7; a possible D gene is TRBD1 (5 bases). The CDR3 sequence is 12 residues long. The V gene lost 1 base and the J gene lost 10 bases, with 11 bases spanning the gap. In germline, CDR1 is MDHEN, CDR2 SYDVKM. This CDR3 reads CASSLLGQGQYF. The CDR3 region has the DNA TGTGCCAGCAGTTTATTAGGCCAGGGCCAGTACTTC.

This clone was found once. The chain combines TRBV4-1 with TRBJ2-7; 10 positions match TRBD1. This CDR3 is 17 amino acids long. Germline CDR1 reads MGHRA; CDR2 reads YSYEKL. The J segment lost 4 bases and the V segment lost 3 bases, leaving 12 bases of the junction unmatched. CDR3 protein: CASSHLPGQGFRYEQYF. CDR3 nucleotide sequence: TGCGCCAGCAGCCACTTACCGGGACAGGGGTTTCGTTACGAGCAGTACTTC.

J is TRBJ2-2 and V is TRBV28, with 15 bases fitting TRBD2. V was pared by 10 bases and J by 2 bases, with 11 bases of the junction left unmatched. Germline CDR1 and CDR2: MDHEN and SYDVKM. The CDR3 is 18 amino acids. CDR3 nucleotide sequence: TGTGCCACCGGACTAGCGGGAGGGACAGGCGAAAACACCGGGGAGCTGTTTTTT. It encodes CATGLAGGTGENTGELFF. The full variable domain, in which reference TRBV28 and TRBJ2-2 provide the parts outside the CDR3, is DVKVTQSSRYLVKRTGEKVFLECVQDMDHENMFWYRQDPGLGLRLIYFSYDVKMKEKGDIPEGYSVSREKKERFSLILESASTNQTSMYLCATGLAGGTGENTGELFFGEGSRLTVL.

V gene TRBV28 combines with J gene TRBJ1-2; D is uncertain. The germline V gene has CDR1 MDHEN and CDR2 SYDVKM. The CDR3 is 13 amino acids. The V and J ends lost 3 bases and 2 bases respectively, with 7 bases between them. The CDR3 sequence is CASSLGGNYGYTF. The CDR3 bases are TGTGCCAGCAGTTTGGGTGGGAACTATGGCTACACCTTC.

This sequence joins TRBV9 and TRBJ2-2, with D perhaps matching TRBD2 (6 bases). V lost 0 bases to trimming and J lost 3 bases, with 18 bases between them. The CDR3 totals 18 residues. Germline V CDR1 and CDR2: SGDLS, YYNGEE. CDR3 region: CASSVATVGGPDTGELFF. Here the CDR3 DNA reads TGTGCCAGCAGCGTAGCTACGGTGGGGGGACCAGACACCGGGGAGCTGTTTTTT.